Below, one T cell receptor beta chain is given with its context. The sample belongs to a study of blood T cell repertoires in COVID-19. Study overall: Donors in the United States, Italy and Spain gave samples during acute or convalescent COVID-19. The cDNA or gDNA used as material had been derived from T cells, B-cell-depleted T cells, or PBMCs.

The CDR3 extends over 14 amino acids. The germline gives CDR1 MDHEN, CDR2 SYDVKM. The V gene lost 3 bases and the J gene lost 6 bases, with 12 bases spanning the gap. Sequenced by immunoSEQ multiplex PCR; TCRdb stores in-frame clones only, minus some. The sample gives about 200,000 clones, roughly 80% of which show up once; roughly 6% is in the top ten. The genes are TRBV28 and TRBJ2-1; D remains unclear. Sequenced sample: peripheral blood. The receptor's source is a woman in her 70s with acute or convalescent COVID-19. The chain's CDR3 is CASSFQVFFNEQFF. The DNA for the CDR3 is TGTGCCAGCAGTTTCCAGGTTTTTTTCAATGAGCAGTTCTTC. The variable domain in full, with the rest retrieved from reference TRBV28 and TRBJ2-1, is DVKVTQSSRYLVKRTGEKVFLECVQDMDHENMFWYRQDPGLGLRLIYFSYDVKMKEKGDIPEGYSVSREKKERFSLILESASTNQTSMYLCASSFQVFFNEQFFGPGTRLTVL.